This T cell receptor beta chain is drawn from a study of regulatory T cells in long-lasting Graves disease. Study results and caveats: Graves' patients with persistent disease showed TCR diversity lower than patients newly diagnosed.

Assembly of TCR beta libraries relied on iRepertoire HTBI primers together with Arm-PCR of CDR3 regions. Original analysis: Throughout the samples, researchers identified 60 to 70 TRBV and more than twelve TRBJ segments. One entry per CDR3 protein, called by TCRdb with MiXCR from the multiplex PCR reads. Here the V and J calls rest on TCRdb's processing, not on the authors' analysis. The repertoire consists of almost 350,000 distinct CDR3 sequences, with 15% to 20% occurring once and the leading ten covering 25% to 30%. Remarks on this clonotype: Its cognate antigen is unknown.

Time point indicated: persistent/refractory GD, antithyroid drugs over 5 years with positive TRAb. PBMC RNA was the source of the TCR library. The sample in question was peripheral blood mononuclear cells (PBMCs), obtained when the disease was refractory, from a patient treated with antithyroid drugs. This clonotype originated in a female donor with Graves disease.

The CDR3 here is CASSQGEGARAGNTIYF. The CDR3 DNA reads TGCGCCAGCAGCCAAGGGGAGGGGGCGAGAGCTGGAAACACCATATATTTT. V and J are TRBV4-1 and TRBJ1-3, with TRBD1 matching 7 bases. This CDR3 is 17 amino acids long. Germline CDR1 is MGHRA and CDR2 is YSYEKL. Unmatched junction bases numbered 8, after V lost 1 base and J lost 2 bases.